These 15 T cell receptor beta chains were sequenced from one sample in a study of T cells after yellow fever vaccination. Using its own MiXCR run on the 5' RACE reads, TCRdb lists one record per CDR3 protein. The sample holds over 110,000 distinct CDR3 sequences, 7.7% seen once. Sequences were derived from CD4+ T cells sorted from PBMCs, sampled 5 days after the yellow fever booster vaccination. Source of these receptors: a man aged 25-45 years who received the YFV17D yellow fever vaccine.

This chain links TRBV6-1 with TRBJ2-7; D is unresolved. Germline CDR1 reads MNHNS; CDR2 reads SASEGT. This CDR3 is 15 amino acids long. The V end was cut by 6 bases, the J end by 2 bases, with 17 bases between. CDR3 amino acids: CASSPGAYRAYEQYF. CDR3 DNA sequence: TGTGCCAGCAGCCCCGGAGCGTATCGAGCCTACGAGCAGTACTTC.

This clonotype showed up many times. This chain connects TRBV27 to TRBJ2-7, with D possibly matching TRBD1 (6 bases). The ends were cut back, 4 bases at V and 5 bases at J, with 21 bases in the middle. Germline lookup yields CDR1 MNHEY and CDR2 SMNVEV (reference sequence). This CDR3 contains 16 residues. The CDR3 protein is CASSCTRDIRDNEQYF. CDR3 nucleotide sequence: TGTGCCAGCAGTTGCACCAGGGACATTCGCGACAACGAGCAGTACTTC.

This clonotype was detected many times. This chain uses TRBV20-1 with TRBJ2-2; D unclear. Trimming removed 5 bases from V and 5 bases from J, with 6 bases in between. CDR3 size: 11 residues. Germline lookup yields CDR1 DFQATT and CDR2 SNEGSKA (reference sequence). The CDR3 DNA is TGCAGTGCTGGTTGGACCGGGGAGCTGTTTTTT. It yields the protein CSAGWTGELFF.

This clonotype was counted between two and nine times. The chain is built from TRBV7-2 and TRBJ2-3, with 9 bases fitting TRBD2. Germline trimming cut 0 bases from V and 5 bases from J; bases unmatched to any gene: 9. CDR3 length: 17 residues. CDR1 SGHTA and CDR2 FQGNSA come from the germline V gene. This chain's CDR3 is CASSLASGGGRKDTQYF. CDR3 DNA: TGTGCCAGCAGCTTAGCTAGCGGGGGTGGGAGAAAAGATACGCAGTATTTT.

This clonotype was seen many times. V usage is TRBV5-1 and J usage is TRBJ2-5, with a possible D match to TRBD1 (6 bases). The V gene lost 1 base and the J gene lost 5 bases, with 9 bases spanning the gap. This CDR3 has 13 residues. Germline values: CDR1 SGHRS, CDR2 YFSETQ. CDR3 in amino acids: CASSLTGLETQYF. CDR3 coding DNA: TGCGCCAGCAGCTTGACAGGGTTGGAGACCCAGTACTTC.

At least ten counts were recorded for this clonotype. CDR3 nucleotides: TGTGCCAGCAGCGTAGGACTAGCCTCGGATACGCAGTATTTT. Amino acids: CASSVGLASDTQYF. The chain has TRBV9 and TRBJ2-3; 7 nucleotides match TRBD2. CDR1 is SGDLS, CDR2 YYNGEE, per germline. Losses at the gene ends were 0 bases for V and 6 bases for J; bases not matched to a gene: 4. CDR3 length: 14 residues.

This sequence joins TRBV20-1 and TRBJ2-1, with 14 bases identical to TRBD2. The CDR3 has 15 residues. The V gene's germline CDR1 is DFQATT and CDR2 SNEGSKA (reference sequence). The J segment lost 10 bases and the V segment lost 8 bases, leaving 13 bases of the junction unmatched. CDR3 bases: TGCAGTTCCTCCCCCGGGACTAGCGGGAGTGGGGAGCAGTTCTTC. It encodes CSSSPGTSGSGEQFF.

This clonotype was counted ten times or more. The CDR3 loop is CASSLAHGTDTQYF. CDR3 DNA sequence: TGCGCCAGCAGCTTGGCACATGGCACAGATACGCAGTATTTT. This chain links TRBV5-1 with TRBJ2-3, with D unclear. Deletions cut 0 bases from V and 1 base from J, with 6 bases between. Germline values: CDR1 SGHRS, CDR2 YFSETQ. The length of the CDR3 is 14 residues.

This clonotype was recorded a few times. V gene TRBV10-3 combines with J gene TRBJ2-1, with TRBD2 identical over 9 bases. The junction had 6 bases not matched to a gene; V was cut back by 3 bases and J by 0 bases. This CDR3 has 17 residues. Germline lookup yields CDR1 ENHRY and CDR2 SYGVKD. The CDR3 region is CAISEVGGRASYNEQFF. The CDR3 DNA reads as TGTGCCATCAGTGAAGTGGGCGGGAGGGCCTCCTACAATGAGCAGTTCTTC.

This clonotype was detected many times. The rearrangement joins TRBV20-1 to TRBJ2-2, with 8 positions matching TRBD2. Per the germline V gene, CDR1 is DFQATT and CDR2 is SNEGSKA (reference sequence). V dropped 2 bases and J dropped 1; count of bases not matched to a gene: 3. This CDR3 contains 15 residues. CDR3 region: CSARRGLVNTGELFF. CDR3 DNA: TGCAGTGCTAGAAGGGGACTAGTGAACACCGGGGAGCTGTTTTTT.

Many counts were recorded for this clonotype. The chain joins TRBV5-1 to TRBJ2-1; the match to TRBD2 covers 9 bases. The V gene end was trimmed by 3 bases and the J gene end by 12 bases; junction bases not matched to a gene: 16. CDR1 and CDR2 from the germline V gene are SGHRS and YFSETQ. The CDR3 sequence is 16 residues long. This CDR3 is CASSWLAGRTGDPQFF. The CDR3 bases are TGCGCCAGCAGCTGGCTAGCGGGAAGGACGGGAGACCCGCAGTTCTTC.

The table lists this clonotype with many counts. The chain combines TRBV7-2 with TRBJ2-1, with a weak D call TRBD2 (6 bases). CDR3 length: 16 residues. Germline-derived CDR1 and CDR2 are SGHTA and FQGNSA. V was pared by 5 bases and J by 3 bases, with 17 bases between. CDR3 DNA: TGTGCCAGCAGCCCAAACCCGGGTAGCGGCTACAATGAGCAGTTCTTC. It yields the protein CASSPNPGSGYNEQFF.

This clonotype was recorded many times. The J gene is TRBJ2-1, the V gene TRBV20-1, with D possibly being TRBD2 (7 bases). Germline V CDR1 and CDR2: DFQATT, SNEGSKA (reference sequence). This CDR3 region has 13 residues. CDR3 nucleotide sequence: TGCAGCGGGGGGCTAGCCCTATACAATGAGCAGTTCTTC. Protein sequence: CSGGLALYNEQFF.

Notes on this clonotype: This may be a read error: a much more frequent sequence differs by one nucleotide. The chain links TRBV7-2 to TRBJ2-2, with a weak D call TRBD2 (6 bases). CDR3 length: 15 residues. CDR1 is SGHTA, CDR2 FQGNSA, per germline. The ends were cut back, 5 bases at V and 4 bases at J, with 14 bases in the middle. Here the CDR3 reads CASSQGAGSTGELFF. The CDR3 region has the DNA TGTGCCAGCAGCCAAGGTGCGGGGAGCACCGGGGAGCTGTTTTTT. The full variable domain, in which reference TRBV7-2 and TRBJ2-2 provide the parts outside the CDR3, is GAGVSQSPSNKVTEKGKDVELRCDPISGHTALYWYRQSLGQGLEFLIYFQGNSAPDKSGLPSDRFSAERTGGSVSTLTIQRTQQEDSAVYLCASSQGAGSTGELFFGEGSRLTVL.

This clonotype occurred many times. The chain carries TRBV5-1 and TRBJ2-3, with a possible D match to TRBD2 (5 bases). The length of the CDR3 is 14 residues. CDR1 and CDR2 from the germline V gene are SGHRS and YFSETQ. The germline V and J ends were trimmed by 4 bases and 1 base, with 10 bases remaining between them. The CDR3 bases are TGCGCCAGCAGCGGACTTACCGGCACAGATACGCAGTATTTT. The encoded protein is CASSGLTGTDTQYF.